These T cell receptor beta chains were read from a single sample in a study of blood T cell repertoires in COVID-19. Using immunoSEQ multiplex PCR, the repertoire was profiled, and TCRdb retains in-frame clones only, with some absent. The sample lists about 84,000 clones, 80% to 90% seen once, with over 30% in the top ten. Sequenced sample: peripheral blood. These receptors originate from an elderly man with active or convalescent COVID-19. The CDR3 runs from the conserved cysteine through the conserved F or W. The D gene is left open where the match is weak. Only part of the rows carry a size: once, few, many, or a class if the clone is expanded.

j_gene | abundance | d_gene | v_gene | len | CDR3aa
TRBJ2-7 | once | TRBD1 | TRBV7-9 | 18 | CASAGVRMGQGAYYEQYF
TRBJ1-4 | NA | TRBD1 | TRBV5-6 | 17 | CASSFFGRDRGDEKLFF
TRBJ1-2 | NA | TRBD1 | TRBV27 | 13 | CASSPTGAGGYTF
TRBJ2-1 | NA | NA | TRBV19 | 14 | CASSIIGNYNEQFF
TRBJ1-2 | once | TRBD1 | TRBV14 | 14 | CASSRTGGGYGYTF
TRBJ1-2 | few | TRBD1 | TRBV4-3 | 15 | CASSLIPPGGNGYTF
TRBJ2-5 | many | NA | TRBV4-3 | 14 | CPTRPLPGEETQYF
TRBJ2-1 | NA | TRBD2 | TRBV5-1 | 16 | CASSATSGATYNEQFF
TRBJ1-2 | once | NA | TRBV5-1 | 15 | CASSFNSAFNYGYTF
TRBJ1-1 | NA | TRBD1 | TRBV6-5 | 15 | CASSYNRGENTEAFF
TRBJ1-4 | once | NA | TRBV27 | 12 | CASSYRGEKLFF
TRBJ2-6 | once | NA | TRBV5-1 | 17 | CASSLVRPGAGANVLTF
TRBJ2-7 | NA | NA | TRBV29-1 | 16 | CSVERQAAGKAYEQYF
TRBJ2-1 | NA | NA | TRBV5-5 | 15 | CASSSVLAPDNEQFF
TRBJ2-2 | NA | NA | TRBV27 | 13 | CASTPDAGGELFF
TRBJ2-1 | NA | NA | TRBV23-1 | 19 | CASSPGKQGLAPVYNEQFF
TRBJ2-7 | NA | NA | TRBV21-1 | 15 | CASSKCTGVSYEQYF
TRBJ2-5 | NA | NA | TRBV5-1 | 15 | CASSSAFANRETQYF
TRBJ2-2 | NA | NA | TRBV4-1 | 14 | CASRLSLASGELFF
TRBJ1-3 | NA | NA | TRBV4-1 | 15 | CASSHNSGSGNTIYF
TRBJ2-1 | NA | NA | TRBV11-2 | 15 | CASSPYSGSYNEQFF
TRBJ2-7 | few | TRBD2 | TRBV10-1 | 21 | CASRFDRGSTSGRMSSYEQYF
TRBJ2-7 | NA | NA | TRBV7-9 | 15 | CASSLLPGGKYEQYF
TRBJ2-1 | NA | TRBD2 | TRBV24-1 | 14 | CATSLRTSDNEQFF
TRBJ1-4 | NA | NA | TRBV29-1 | 12 | CSVVGVGEKLFF
TRBJ1-2 | NA | NA | TRBV2 | 12 | CASRGPAGGYTF
TRBJ2-3 | NA | NA | TRBV13 | 15 | CASSPRLDRTDTQYF
TRBJ2-3 | NA | NA | TRBV10-3 | 14 | CAVRLGVNTDTQYF
TRBJ1-5 | NA | NA | TRBV28 | 17 | CASSRAGGGRSNQPQHF
TRBJ2-3 | few | TRBD2 | TRBV24-1 | 16 | CATSGAGLADTDTQYF
TRBJ2-5 | NA | NA | TRBV3-1/TRBV3-2 | 13 | CASSQEGGKTQYF
TRBJ1-5 | NA | TRBD1 | TRBV19 | 16 | CASRGPDRGPNQPQHF
TRBJ2-1 | once | TRBD2 | TRBV11-3 | 15 | CASSFSGSRDNEQFF
TRBJ2-5 | NA | TRBD2 | TRBV7-9 | 11 | CASSFLSGGDF
TRBJ1-1 | NA | TRBD1 | TRBV12-3/TRBV12-4 | 12 | CASSFGDRGAFF
TRBJ2-1 | NA | NA | TRBV10-3 | 16 | CAISESRRDPYNEQFF
TRBJ1-1 | NA | TRBD1 | TRBV27 | 14 | CASSTDRGGSEAFF
TRBJ1-2 | NA | NA | TRBV5-4 | 13 | CATLLGAFYGYTF
TRBJ2-1 | NA | NA | TRBV5-1 | 16 | CASSLFVGSSYNEQFF
TRBJ1-3 | NA | NA | TRBV2 | 21 | CASSEGFRVLSNLYSGNTIYF
TRBJ2-7 | NA | TRBD1 | TRBV6-4 | 13 | CVRPTGKAYEQYF
TRBJ2-5 | once | TRBD1 | TRBV7-9 | 14 | CASSTGQGQETQYF
TRBJ1-1 | NA | NA | TRBV28 | 15 | CASTGQTMVNTEAFF